This T cell receptor beta chain came from a study of blood T cell repertoires in COVID-19 (dated by TCRdb to 2020 to 2021). About the investigation overall: Samples covering the acute and convalescent phases of COVID-19 were provided by collaborators in the United States, Italy and Spain. The prospective study material was composed of cDNA or gDNA derived from T cells, B-cell-depleted T cells, or PBMCs. Deeply sampled blood TCRbeta repertoires from subjects exposed to, actively infected with, or recovered from COVID-19 were included in the dataset. The repertoires were released in a freely available public database meant as a resource for research on the immune response to SARS-CoV-2. The samples were drawn from two sources: the first 160 participants of the ongoing ImmuneRACE study, and over 950 subjects contributed by 6 global collaborators. A de-identified subject ID, COVID-19 status, age in years and sex were almost always included in the sample metadata. Where available, HLA class I and class II types were obtained from metadata supplied by the sample provider rather than from assay-based typing. The paper as a whole reports these results and caveats: The amount of clinical and demographic metadata varied by source and participant and was provided uncurated.

Collaborating institutions collected whole blood in K2EDTA tubes following their own protocols. For TCRbeta analysis, collaborators shipped samples as frozen whole blood, isolated PBMCs, or DNA extracted from either of those sample types. The immunoSEQ Assay, a bias-controlled multiplex PCR, was used to amplify TCRbeta CDR3 regions from genomic DNA. Per the original workflow: The number of nucleated cells in each sample was estimated from the amplification of reference gene primers within the assay. To quantify the absolute abundance of each unique TCRbeta CDR3 rearrangement, sequence reads were collapsed and filtered. Productive Simpson clonality was computed per sample as the square root of Simpson's diversity index over productive rearrangements. TCRdb's version of the immuneACCESS table is confined to in-frame rearrangements and falls short of the full clone set. An unresolved V gene accounts for under half of the shortfall where checked; the remainder is of unknown origin. The DNA gave D and trimming, while V, J and clone size come from that table. The sample yields about 130,000 clones; about 91% were counted once. About 9.3% of the sample belongs to the ten largest clones.

As for this clone: Its antigen target is currently unknown. The record has no base qualities; no much larger clone is one base away.

Sample: peripheral blood. This TCR derives from a man between 50 and 59 years old with acute or convalescent COVID-19.

For the CDR3, the sequence is CASSLWGLNEQYF. The sequenced DNA is TGTGCCAGCAGCTTATGGGGACTTAACGAGCAGTACTTC. The V and J genes are TRBV11-2 and TRBJ2-7, with a weak D call of TRBD2 (6 bases match). Its CDR3 holds 13 amino acids, cysteine through phenylalanine. CDR3 DNA only is kept here, 39 bases in frame from base 1. V and J lose 2 bases and 5 bases, and a span of 10 bases separates them. Looking up the germline V gene yields CDR1 SGHAT and CDR2 FQNNGV.